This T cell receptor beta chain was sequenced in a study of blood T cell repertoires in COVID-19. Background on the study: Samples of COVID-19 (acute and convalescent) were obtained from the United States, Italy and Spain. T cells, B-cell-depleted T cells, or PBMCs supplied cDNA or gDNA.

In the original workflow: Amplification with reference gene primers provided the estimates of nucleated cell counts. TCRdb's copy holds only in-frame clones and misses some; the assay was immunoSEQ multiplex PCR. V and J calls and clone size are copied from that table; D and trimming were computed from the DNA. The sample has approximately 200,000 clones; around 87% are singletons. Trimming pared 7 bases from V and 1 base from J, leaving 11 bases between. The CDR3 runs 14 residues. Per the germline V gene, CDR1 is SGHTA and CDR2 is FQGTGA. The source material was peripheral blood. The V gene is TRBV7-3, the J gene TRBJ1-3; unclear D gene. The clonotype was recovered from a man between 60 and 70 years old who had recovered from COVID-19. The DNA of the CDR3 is TGTGCCAGCAAACAAACACAGTCTGGAAACACCATATATTTT. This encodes CASKQTQSGNTIYF. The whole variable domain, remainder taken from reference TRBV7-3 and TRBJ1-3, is GAGVSQTPSNKVTEKGKYVELRCDPISGHTALYWYRQSLGQGPEFLIYFQGTGAADDSGLPNDRFFAVRPEGSVSTLKIQRTERGDSAVYLCASKQTQSGNTIYFGEGSWLTVV.